This passage covers 7 T cell receptor beta chains from one sample sequenced in a study of blood T cell repertoires in COVID-19. Measured with immunoSEQ multiplex PCR; TCRdb has only the in-frame clones, and not every one. Of fewer than 75,000 clones listed, about 88% are singletons. The sequenced material came from peripheral blood. The receptors here all came from a man of 80 years or more with acute or convalescent COVID-19.

The chain uses TRBV7-7 and TRBJ2-7; 10 bases map to TRBD1. The ends lost 5 bases at V and 2 bases at J; junction bases unmatched: 12. Germline V lookup: CDR1 SSHAT, CDR2 FNYEAQ (reference sequence). The CDR3 has 17 residues. The DNA for the CDR3 is TGTGCCAGCAGCCCGCAATTAGACAGGGGGCAGGCCTACGAGCAGTACTTC. It yields the protein CASSPQLDRGQAYEQYF.

The chain has TRBV25-1 and TRBJ1-6; D might be TRBD1 (6 bases). The CDR3 runs 14 residues. V was shortened by 7 bases and J by 7 bases, with 14 bases between the two germline ends. Germline V gene lookup returns CDR1 MGHDK and CDR2 SYGVNS. Here the CDR3 reads CASKDRGRNSPLHF. The CDR3 bases are TGTGCCAGCAAGGACAGAGGGCGAAATTCACCCCTCCACTTT.

The chain has TRBV5-6 and TRBJ2-7, with D maybe TRBD2 (6 bases). This CDR3 is 15 amino acids long. Per germline, CDR1 SGHDT and CDR2 YYEEEE. Trimming removed 4 bases at V and 5 bases at J, with 19 bases between. The CDR3 protein is CASSEGLPLTDEQYF. CDR3 coding DNA: TGTGCCAGCAGCGAGGGACTTCCCCTTACGGACGAGCAGTACTTC.

V usage is TRBV19 and J usage is TRBJ1-2, with TRBD1 matching 7 bases. The V and J ends lost 6 bases and 6 bases, in that order; junction bases with no gene match: 7. The CDR3 length is 13 residues. The germline gives CDR1 LNHDA, CDR2 SQIVND (reference sequence). The CDR3 here is CASRRSTGDGYTF. CDR3 sequence (DNA): TGTGCCAGTAGGCGCTCAACAGGGGATGGCTACACCTTC.

The chain combines TRBV19 with TRBJ1-2, with D uncertain. V was cut by 7 bases and J by 0 bases, with 12 bases left in between. The germline V gene has CDR1 LNHDA and CDR2 SQIVND (reference sequence). This CDR3 is 14 amino acids long. The CDR3 DNA is TGTGCCAGTACCCACAGAGAAGCTAACTATGGCTACACCTTC. As protein: CASTHREANYGYTF.

V and J are TRBV2 and TRBJ2-6, with TRBD1 identical over 7 bases. The V and J ends lost 6 bases and 1 base, in that order; junction bases with no gene match: 3. This CDR3 comprises 15 residues. From germline, CDR1 is SNHLY and CDR2 FYNNEI. The CDR3: CASREQGSGANVLTF. CDR3 bases: TGTGCCAGCAGGGAACAGGGGTCTGGGGCCAACGTCCTGACTTTC.

This chain connects TRBV15 to TRBJ2-1, with D unresolved. CDR3 length: 13 amino acids. In germline, CDR1 is LNHNV, CDR2 YYDKDF (reference sequence). Between the trimmed V and J ends, which lost 5 bases and 7 bases, there was a span of 12 bases. The CDR3 DNA reads as TGTGCCACCAGCGCCCGAGTTGCTAATGAGCAGTTCTTC. Translating gives CATSARVANEQFF.